The sequence of this TCR beta chain was determined in a study of T cells in Graves' hyperthyroidism and ophthalmopathy. General study points: Model-based prediction identified ophthalmopathy a median roughly 6.1 months prior to its onset.

This clonotype has at least ten counts. Its specificity is unknown. The investigators amplified TCR beta CDR3 regions from RNA transcripts. The study used the HTBI primer set for a first-round RT-PCR of the TCR CDR3. MiXCR, run by TCRdb on the multiplex PCR reads, gives a single entry per CDR3 protein. The sample holds about 770,000 distinct CDR3 sequences; around 20% are singletons and the top ten take approximately 15%. Based on clinical symptoms, serum thyroxine and TRAb, thyroid ultrasound and orbital computed tomography, diagnoses were reached. Predating any ophthalmopathy symptoms, the blood sample was taken at first hyperthyroidism diagnosis. Approximately 9.3 ml of fresh peripheral blood supplied the PBMCs. This TCR derives from a woman between 45 and 65 years old with Graves' hyperthyroidism that later progressed to Graves' ophthalmopathy. The sequencing sample was made of blood.

In nucleotides, the CDR3 is TGTGCCAGCAGCCAAAGGAGGGAGGCTGAAGCTTTCTTT. Residues: CASSQRREAEAFF. The J gene is TRBJ1-1, the V gene TRBV14; D call uncertain. The germline V gene encodes CDR1 SGHDN and CDR2 FVKESK. The CDR3 has 13 amino acids. V lost 2 bases, J lost 6 bases, and 10 bases lay in between.